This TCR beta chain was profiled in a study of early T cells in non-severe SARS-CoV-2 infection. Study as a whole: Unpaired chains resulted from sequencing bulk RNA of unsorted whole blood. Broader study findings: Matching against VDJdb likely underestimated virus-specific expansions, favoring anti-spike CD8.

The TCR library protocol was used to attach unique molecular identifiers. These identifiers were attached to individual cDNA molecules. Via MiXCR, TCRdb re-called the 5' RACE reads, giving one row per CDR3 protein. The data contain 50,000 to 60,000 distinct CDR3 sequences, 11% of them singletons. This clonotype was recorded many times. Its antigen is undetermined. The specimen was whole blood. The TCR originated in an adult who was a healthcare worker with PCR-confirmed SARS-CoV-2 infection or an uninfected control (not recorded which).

CDR3 amino acids: CASSQELDLQETQYF. CDR3 DNA: TGTGCCAGCAGCCAAGAATTGGATTTACAAGAGACCCAGTACTTC. The chain carries TRBV3-1 and TRBJ2-5; unclear D gene. This CDR3 is 15 amino acids long. V was trimmed by 0 bases and J by 2 bases, leaving 10 bases between them. CDR1 and CDR2 (germline): LGHDT, YNNKEL (reference sequence).